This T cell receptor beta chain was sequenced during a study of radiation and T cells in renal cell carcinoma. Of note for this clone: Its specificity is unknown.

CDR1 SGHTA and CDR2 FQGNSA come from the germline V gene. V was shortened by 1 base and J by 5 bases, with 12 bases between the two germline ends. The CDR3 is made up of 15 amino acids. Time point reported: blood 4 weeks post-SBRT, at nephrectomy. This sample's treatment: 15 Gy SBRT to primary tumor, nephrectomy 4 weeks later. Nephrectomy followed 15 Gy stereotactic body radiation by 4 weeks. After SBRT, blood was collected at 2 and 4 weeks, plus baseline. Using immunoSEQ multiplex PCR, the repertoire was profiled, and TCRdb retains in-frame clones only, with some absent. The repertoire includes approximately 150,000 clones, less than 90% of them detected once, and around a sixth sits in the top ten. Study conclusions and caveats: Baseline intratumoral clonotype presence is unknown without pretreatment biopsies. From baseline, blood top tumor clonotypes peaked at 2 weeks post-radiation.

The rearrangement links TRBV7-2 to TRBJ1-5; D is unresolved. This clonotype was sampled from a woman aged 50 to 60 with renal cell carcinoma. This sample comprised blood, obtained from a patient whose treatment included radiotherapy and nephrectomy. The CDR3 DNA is TGTGCCAGCAGCTTAGGGGGAGGGATGGATCAGCCCCAGCATTTT. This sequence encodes CASSLGGGMDQPQHF.